A selection of T cell receptor beta chains follows, all from one sample in a study of blood T cell repertoires in COVID-19. Assay used: immunoSEQ multiplex PCR; TCRdb lists only in-frame clones, some missing. In the table there are roughly 100,000 clones, about four fifths of which are singletons. The sequenced sample consisted of peripheral blood. The receptors shown here come from a woman in her sixties with acute or convalescent COVID-19. CDR3s include the opening cysteine and the closing phenylalanine or tryptophan. The order of the fields is V gene, D gene, clone size, J gene, CDR3 DNA, CDR3 protein. D genes are given only for firm matches. Not all rows give a size; the values are once, few, many and, for expanded clones, a class.

V gene: TRBV18
D gene: NA
clone size: NA
J gene: TRBJ2-5
CDR3 DNA: TGTGCCAGCTCCCCAGGGGGGAAAGAGACCCAGTACTTC
CDR3 protein: CASSPGGKETQYF

V gene: TRBV6-1
D gene: NA
clone size: NA
J gene: TRBJ2-5
CDR3 DNA: TGTGCCAGCAGTTTGTTAGCGGAAGAGACCCAGTACTTC
CDR3 protein: CASSLLAEETQYF

V gene: TRBV7-2
D gene: NA
clone size: NA
J gene: TRBJ2-1
CDR3 DNA: TGTGCCAGCAGCTCTCCCTACAATGAGCAGTTCTTC
CDR3 protein: CASSSPYNEQFF

V gene: TRBV11-2
D gene: NA
clone size: once
J gene: TRBJ1-6
CDR3 DNA: TGTGCCAGCAGCCTGGCCTGGCAGGGTGGCAATTCACCCCTCCACTTT
CDR3 protein: CASSLAWQGGNSPLHF

V gene: TRBV9
D gene: NA
clone size: NA
J gene: TRBJ1-2
CDR3 DNA: TGTGCCAGCAGCCCAAGTGGAGGCCCGTTACTATATGGCTACACCTTC
CDR3 protein: CASSPSGGPLLYGYTF

V gene: TRBV20-1
D gene: TRBD2
clone size: NA
J gene: TRBJ2-7
CDR3 DNA: TGCAGTGCTAGTGGGCGGGGGGGCTCCTACGAGCAGTACTTC
CDR3 protein: CSASGRGGSYEQYF

V gene: TRBV2
D gene: NA
clone size: few
J gene: TRBJ1-1
CDR3 DNA: TGTGCCAGCAGTGAGCTCGACAGGAGCAACACTGAAGCTTTCTTT
CDR3 protein: CASSELDRSNTEAFF

V gene: TRBV7-3
D gene: TRBD1
clone size: NA
J gene: TRBJ1-2
CDR3 DNA: TGTGCCAGCAGCGACACAGGGGGCTATGGCTACACCTTC
CDR3 protein: CASSDTGGYGYTF

V gene: TRBV12-5
D gene: TRBD1
clone size: NA
J gene: TRBJ2-1
CDR3 DNA: TGTGCTAGTGGTTTGGGGGACAGTGGGTATAATGAGCAGTTCTTC
CDR3 protein: CASGLGDSGYNEQFF

V gene: TRBV10-1
D gene: TRBD2
clone size: NA
J gene: TRBJ2-2
CDR3 DNA: TGCGCCAGCAGTAGAAAGCGGGAGACGGTGAAAGGATCAACCGGGGAGCTGTTTTTT
CDR3 protein: CASSRKRETVKGSTGELFF

V gene: TRBV3-1/TRBV3-2
D gene: NA
clone size: NA
J gene: TRBJ2-2
CDR3 DNA: TGTGCCAGCAGCCAGGGGGCGGACACCGGGGAGCTGTTTTTT
CDR3 protein: CASSQGADTGELFF

V gene: TRBV11-2
D gene: NA
clone size: NA
J gene: TRBJ2-7
CDR3 DNA: TGTGCCAGCAGCTTGAGCGGAAACTCCTACGAGCAGTACTTC
CDR3 protein: CASSLSGNSYEQYF